This is a list of T cell receptor beta chains from one sample in a study of T cell responses to AZD1222 COVID-19 vaccine. TCRdb's copy holds only in-frame clones and misses some; the assay was immunoSEQ multiplex PCR. The sample consists of roughly 110,000 clones, approximately 89% of them appearing once. This sample comprised peripheral blood, obtained 28 days after the second AZD1222 dose. The receptors come from an adult who received the AZD1222 COVID-19 vaccine. Each CDR3 is given with its conserved first and last residue. Fields, in order: clone size, J gene, CDR3 length, V gene, D gene, CDR3 DNA, CDR3 protein. D genes are given only for firm matches. Size is omitted from some rows. Given values are once, few, many or a class for expanded clones.

clone_size: .
j_call: TRBJ2-3
cdr3_length: 14
v_call: TRBV6-5
d_call: .
cdr3_nt: TGTGCCAGCAGTTACTCCCTACTGGGGGATACGCAGTATTTT
cdr3_aa: CASSYSLLGDTQYF

clone_size: .
j_call: TRBJ1-5
cdr3_length: 13
v_call: TRBV6-5
d_call: TRBD1
cdr3_nt: TGTGCCAGCGGACAGGAACATAATCAGCCCCAGCATTTT
cdr3_aa: CASGQEHNQPQHF

clone_size: .
j_call: TRBJ2-1
cdr3_length: 15
v_call: TRBV11-3
d_call: .
cdr3_nt: TGTGCCAGCAGCTTAGAAGTAACAGGGTACAATGAGCAGTTCTTC
cdr3_aa: CASSLEVTGYNEQFF

clone_size: .
j_call: TRBJ1-5
cdr3_length: 14
v_call: TRBV2
d_call: .
cdr3_nt: TGTGCCAGCAGTACCGGGTTAGGCAATCAGCCCCAGCATTTT
cdr3_aa: CASSTGLGNQPQHF

clone_size: .
j_call: TRBJ1-5
cdr3_length: 14
v_call: TRBV7-9
d_call: .
cdr3_nt: TGTGCCAGCAGCTTTGGCCTAGAGGATCAGCCCCAGCATTTT
cdr3_aa: CASSFGLEDQPQHF

clone_size: .
j_call: TRBJ1-4
cdr3_length: 17
v_call: TRBV5-1
d_call: .
cdr3_nt: TGCGCCAGCAGCTTGGCCTATGGGTTTTCCGCTAATGAAAAACTGTTTTTT
cdr3_aa: CASSLAYGFSANEKLFF

clone_size: .
j_call: TRBJ2-2
cdr3_length: 13
v_call: TRBV7-9
d_call: .
cdr3_nt: TGTGCCAGCAGCTTGCAGAGCACCGGGGAGCTGTTTTTT
cdr3_aa: CASSLQSTGELFF

clone_size: .
j_call: TRBJ1-2
cdr3_length: 12
v_call: TRBV9
d_call: .
cdr3_nt: TGTGCCAGCAGCGTCGACAGATATGGCTACACCTTC
cdr3_aa: CASSVDRYGYTF

clone_size: .
j_call: TRBJ2-1
cdr3_length: 16
v_call: TRBV7-3
d_call: .
cdr3_nt: TGTGCCAGCAGCTTAACGGGCCGTGTCTGGCTCTGTGAGCAGTTCTTC
cdr3_aa: CASSLTGRVWLCEQFF

clone_size: .
j_call: TRBJ1-5
cdr3_length: 14
v_call: TRBV6-5
d_call: TRBD1
cdr3_nt: TGTGCCAGCAGGATAACACAGGGGGCTCAGCCCCAGCATTTT
cdr3_aa: CASRITQGAQPQHF

clone_size: .
j_call: TRBJ2-5
cdr3_length: 11
v_call: TRBV13
d_call: .
cdr3_nt: TGTGCCAGCAGCTACGGAGAGACCCAGTACTTC
cdr3_aa: CASSYGETQYF

clone_size: .
j_call: TRBJ1-1
cdr3_length: 13
v_call: TRBV11-3
d_call: TRBD1
cdr3_nt: TGTGCCAGCAGCCAAGTCAGGGGGACTGAAGCTTTCTTT
cdr3_aa: CASSQVRGTEAFF

clone_size: .
j_call: TRBJ1-3
cdr3_length: 15
v_call: TRBV18
d_call: .
cdr3_nt: TGTGCCAGCTCACCACCGCCGGGATCTGGAAACACCATATATTTT
cdr3_aa: CASSPPPGSGNTIYF

clone_size: once
j_call: TRBJ2-5
cdr3_length: 15
v_call: TRBV11-2
d_call: TRBD1
cdr3_nt: TGTGCCAGCAGCTTGACCGGGACAGGGGGCGAGACCCAGTACTTC
cdr3_aa: CASSLTGTGGETQYF

clone_size: .
j_call: TRBJ1-2
cdr3_length: 14
v_call: TRBV7-2
d_call: .
cdr3_nt: TGTGCCAGCAGCTTAGGCGGCAGGGACTATGGCTACACCTTC
cdr3_aa: CASSLGGRDYGYTF

clone_size: .
j_call: TRBJ1-6
cdr3_length: 15
v_call: TRBV7-9
d_call: .
cdr3_nt: TGTGCCAGCAGCTTAGCAGGATCCTATAATTCACCCCTCCACTTT
cdr3_aa: CASSLAGSYNSPLHF

clone_size: .
j_call: TRBJ2-3
cdr3_length: 15
v_call: TRBV6-2/TRBV6-3
d_call: .
cdr3_nt: TGTGCCAGCAGTTACGAGGGTTTGGCGGCAGATACGCAGTATTTT
cdr3_aa: CASSYEGLAADTQYF

clone_size: .
j_call: TRBJ2-7
cdr3_length: 18
v_call: TRBV27
d_call: TRBD2
cdr3_nt: TGTGCCAGCAGTTTCAGAGGGCTAGCGGGAACCGTTATTTACGAGCAGTACTTC
cdr3_aa: CASSFRGLAGTVIYEQYF

clone_size: .
j_call: TRBJ2-1
cdr3_length: 13
v_call: TRBV10-3
d_call: .
cdr3_nt: TGTGCCTCATGGGACGGGTCGCAGGATGAGCAGTTCTTC
cdr3_aa: CASWDGSQDEQFF

clone_size: .
j_call: TRBJ1-1
cdr3_length: 13
v_call: TRBV5-1
d_call: .
cdr3_nt: TGCGCCAGCAGCCTTACAGGGCAAACTGAAGCTTTCTTT
cdr3_aa: CASSLTGQTEAFF

clone_size: .
j_call: TRBJ1-5
cdr3_length: 14
v_call: TRBV4-2
d_call: .
cdr3_nt: TGTGCCAGCAGCCAAGGACAGGTCGGGCAGCCCCAGCATTTT
cdr3_aa: CASSQGQVGQPQHF

clone_size: .
j_call: TRBJ1-6
cdr3_length: 15
v_call: TRBV9
d_call: .
cdr3_nt: TGTGCCAGCAGCGTAGGTTGGGGGGTTAATTCACCCCTCCACTTT
cdr3_aa: CASSVGWGVNSPLHF

clone_size: .
j_call: TRBJ2-5
cdr3_length: 14
v_call: TRBV9
d_call: .
cdr3_nt: TGTGCCAGCAGCGTCAGTGTCGGTCAAGAGACCCAGTACTTC
cdr3_aa: CASSVSVGQETQYF

clone_size: .
j_call: TRBJ1-2
cdr3_length: 12
v_call: TRBV5-4
d_call: .
cdr3_nt: TGTGCCAGCAGCTTGGGCTCGGTCGGCTACACCTTC
cdr3_aa: CASSLGSVGYTF

clone_size: .
j_call: TRBJ1-1
cdr3_length: 17
v_call: TRBV7-8
d_call: .
cdr3_nt: TGTGCCAGCAGCTCCGCGCCCAGACAGCTCATGAACACTGAAGCTTTCTTT
cdr3_aa: CASSSAPRQLMNTEAFF

clone_size: few
j_call: TRBJ2-7
cdr3_length: 13
v_call: TRBV7-9
d_call: .
cdr3_nt: TGTGCCAGCAGCTTAGCGGGGCGGTACGAGCAGTACTTC
cdr3_aa: CASSLAGRYEQYF

clone_size: .
j_call: TRBJ1-2
cdr3_length: 13
v_call: TRBV27
d_call: .
cdr3_nt: TGTGCCAGCAGCCGGGCATTACCCTATGGCTACACCTTC
cdr3_aa: CASSRALPYGYTF

clone_size: .
j_call: TRBJ1-1
cdr3_length: 15
v_call: TRBV14
d_call: .
cdr3_nt: TGTGCCAGCAGCCAATACAGGGTCCATAACACTGAAGCTTTCTTT
cdr3_aa: CASSQYRVHNTEAFF

clone_size: .
j_call: TRBJ2-7
cdr3_length: 13
v_call: TRBV2
d_call: TRBD2
cdr3_nt: TGTGCCAGCCACCAACTAGCGGGATACGAGCAGTACTTC
cdr3_aa: CASHQLAGYEQYF

clone_size: .
j_call: TRBJ1-5
cdr3_length: 17
v_call: TRBV6-2/TRBV6-3
d_call: .
cdr3_nt: TGTGCCAGCAGTTCTAGCCTCGGACCCATTAGCAATCAGCCCCAGCATTTT
cdr3_aa: CASSSSLGPISNQPQHF

clone_size: .
j_call: TRBJ1-2
cdr3_length: 15
v_call: TRBV6-1
d_call: .
cdr3_nt: TGTGCCAGCAGTGAAGTTGGGCCGCGGAGCTATGGCTACACCTTC
cdr3_aa: CASSEVGPRSYGYTF

clone_size: .
j_call: TRBJ2-1
cdr3_length: 15
v_call: TRBV6-5
d_call: TRBD1
cdr3_nt: TGTGCCAGCAGTCCTAATAGGGACAGCTACAATGAGCAGTTCTTC
cdr3_aa: CASSPNRDSYNEQFF

clone_size: once
j_call: TRBJ2-1
cdr3_length: 14
v_call: TRBV7-3
d_call: TRBD2
cdr3_nt: TGTGCCAGCAGCTTCGGGGGGGCAGGTAATGAGCAGTTCTTC
cdr3_aa: CASSFGGAGNEQFF